These 25 T cell receptor beta chains share one sample of origin, sequenced in a study of T cells after yellow fever vaccination. Using its own MiXCR run on the 5' RACE reads, TCRdb lists one record per CDR3 protein. In the table there are some 560,000 distinct CDR3 sequences, 17% of which are singletons. This sample comprised PBMCs, obtained 5 days after the first yellow fever vaccination. The receptors were sampled from a man in his late teens or twenties who received the YFV17D yellow fever vaccine.

This clonotype was seen a few times. This rearrangement joins TRBV5-4 to TRBJ2-1; 9 bases are shared with TRBD1. Germline CDR1 reads SGHNT; CDR2 reads YYREEE (reference sequence). Trimming removed 2 bases from V and 9 bases from J; junction bases left unmatched: 9. The CDR3 covers 15 residues. CDR3 protein: CASSFRTGENSEQFF. As DNA, the CDR3 is TGTGCCAGCAGCTTCAGGACAGGGGAAAATAGTGAGCAGTTCTTC.

The sample holds many counts of this clonotype. The chain combines TRBV28 with TRBJ2-3, with a possible D match to TRBD1 (5 bases). The CDR3 is 14 amino acids. The V end was cut by 6 bases, the J end by 0 bases, with 10 bases between. CDR1 MDHEN and CDR2 SYDVKM come from the germline V gene. The CDR3 here is CASRNRFSTDTQYF. CDR3 bases: TGTGCCAGCAGAAACAGGTTCAGCACAGATACGCAGTATTTT.

This chain connects TRBV7-2 to TRBJ1-6; 12 bases agree with TRBD1. The germline gives CDR1 SGHTA, CDR2 FQGNSA. V trimming: 6 bases; J trimming: 9 bases; junction bases outside the gene matches: 3. The CDR3 totals 14 residues. The DNA for the CDR3 is TGTGCCAGCAGTTGGGACAGGGGGCTTTCACCCCTCCACTTT. This sequence encodes CASSWDRGLSPLHF. Full variable domain (outside the CDR3, taken from reference TRBV7-2 and TRBJ1-6): GAGVSQSPSNKVTEKGKDVELRCDPISGHTALYWYRQSLGQGLEFLIYFQGNSAPDKSGLPSDRFSAERTGGSVSTLTIQRTQQEDSAVYLCASSWDRGLSPLHFGNGTRLTVT.

This clonotype appeared a few times. The chain uses TRBV12-3 or TRBV12-4 and TRBJ2-3; D unresolved. The CDR3 runs to 11 residues. V dropped 7 bases and J dropped 6 bases, with 8 bases sitting between them. In DNA, the CDR3 is TGTGCCAGCACCCTAGGGGATACGCAGTATTTT. Its translation is CASTLGDTQYF.

V usage is TRBV7-9 and J usage is TRBJ2-7; unclear D gene. The CDR3 sequence is 13 residues long. CDR1 and CDR2 from the germline V gene are SEHNR and FQNEAQ (reference sequence). V was clipped by 2 bases and J by 0 bases, with 5 bases between them. The CDR3 coding sequence is TGTGCCAGCAGCTTATCCCTCTCCTACGAGCAGTACTTC. Protein sequence: CASSLSLSYEQYF.

The chain is built from TRBV6-2 or TRBV6-3 and TRBJ2-3, with D unclear. CDR1 MNHEY and CDR2 SVGEGT come from the germline V gene. V lost 5 bases, J lost 10 bases, and 13 bases lay in between. The CDR3 has 12 amino acids. CDR3 loop: CASSAAPSAQYF. DNA of the CDR3: TGTGCCAGCAGTGCTGCACCCTCAGCGCAGTATTTT.

This clonotype was seen only a few times. In nucleotides, the CDR3 is TGCAGCGCCGGGACAGGGGTCAGTCGGAACTATGGCTACACCTTC. It translates to CSAGTGVSRNYGYTF. The genes are TRBV29-1 and TRBJ1-2; 10 nucleotides match TRBD1. Germline V CDR1 and CDR2: SQVTM, ANQGSEA. The V segment lost 7 bases and the J segment 2 bases; nucleotides outside the gene matches: 10. This CDR3 is built from 15 residues.

Here the CDR3 DNA reads TGTGCCAGCAGCCCCATCTGGCAGGTTTTGTGTCAGCCCCAGCATTTT. Its protein is CASSPIWQVLCQPQHF. The chain recombines TRBV7-6 with TRBJ1-5; D remains unclear. The CDR3 is made up of 16 amino acids. Trimming left V 5 bases short and J 6 bases short, with 20 bases between. CDR1 SGHVS and CDR2 FNYEAQ come from the germline V gene.

The J gene is TRBJ2-1, the V gene TRBV4-2; 12 bases agree with TRBD2. Germline CDR1 LGHNA, CDR2 YNFKEQ. After removal of 4 bases from V and 8 bases from J, the junction contained 9 bases not matched to a gene. This CDR3 contains 16 residues. CDR3 protein: CASSPKLAGGGDEQFF. Here the CDR3 DNA reads TGTGCCAGCAGCCCGAAACTAGCGGGGGGTGGGGATGAGCAGTTCTTC.

This chain joins TRBV19 and TRBJ2-2; D assignment may be TRBD1 or TRBD2 (5 bases each). The germline V and J ends were trimmed by 6 bases and 4 bases, with 9 bases remaining between them. CDR3 length: 13 residues. Germline loops: CDR1 LNHDA, CDR2 SQIVND (reference sequence). The CDR3 region has the DNA TGTGCCAGTAGGCCGAGGGGCACCGGGGAGCTGTTTTTT. Its translation: CASRPRGTGELFF. The complete variable domain, with remaining parts taken from reference TRBV19 and TRBJ2-2, reads DGGITQSPKYLFRKEGQNVTLSCEQNLNHDAMYWYRQDPGQGLRLIYYSQIVNDFQKGDIAEGYSVSREKKESFPLTVTSAQKNPTAFYLCASRPRGTGELFFGEGSRLTVL.

The rearrangement uses TRBV7-8 and TRBJ1-5, with 7 bases identical to TRBD1. The V segment lost 4 bases and the J segment 4 bases; nucleotides outside the gene matches: 10. The germline V gene has CDR1 SGHVS and CDR2 FQNEAQ. The CDR3 sequence is 16 residues long. The CDR3 protein is CASSSLRDSRNQPQHF. CDR3 sequence (DNA): TGTGCCAGCAGCTCACTCCGGGACAGTCGGAATCAGCCCCAGCATTTT.

This clonotype was seen repeatedly, ten times or more. The J gene is TRBJ1-1, the V gene TRBV12-3 or TRBV12-4; D unclear. V dropped 3 bases and J dropped 5 bases, with 4 bases sitting between them. This CDR3 is built from 11 residues. CDR3 nucleotides: TGTGCCAGCAGTTTCTTTACTGAAGCTTTCTTT. This gives the protein CASSFFTEAFF.

In this sample, this clonotype turned up a few times. The J gene is TRBJ2-4, the V gene TRBV4-3; TRBD2 agrees at 8 bases. Per the germline V gene, CDR1 is LGHNA and CDR2 is YSLEER. Trimming cost V 0 bases and J 0 bases; bases outside gene matches: 7. CDR3 size: 18 residues. The CDR3 coding sequence is TGCGCCAGCAGCCAAGATATATCCGGGAGGGTAGCCAAAAACATTCAGTACTTC. This encodes CASSQDISGRVAKNIQYF.

This clonotype was detected only a few times. This chain joins TRBV7-2 and TRBJ2-6; possibly TRBD2 for D (5 bases). The length of the CDR3 is 16 residues. The germline V gene has CDR1 SGHTA and CDR2 FQGNSA. V gave up 2 bases and J gave up 0 bases, with 8 bases separating them. The CDR3 protein is CASSLRGGSGANVLTF. The DNA of the CDR3 is TGTGCCAGCAGCTTACGCGGAGGCTCTGGGGCCAACGTCCTGACTTTC.

V is TRBV4-3 and J is TRBJ2-1; 7 bases fit TRBD1. V lost 1 base to trimming and J lost 7 bases; unmatched junction nucleotides: 10. The CDR3 length is 16 residues. Per germline, CDR1 LGHNA and CDR2 YSLEER. In nucleotides, the CDR3 is TGCGCCAGCAGCCAAGGGGGAAGGGGGCTTGGGAATGAGCAGTTCTTC. It is translated as CASSQGGRGLGNEQFF.

This clonotype was counted a few times. The genes are TRBV7-6 and TRBJ2-5; D is unclear. Germline V lookup: CDR1 SGHVS, CDR2 FNYEAQ. Trimming stripped 3 bases from V and 0 bases from J, with 5 bases between. The CDR3 spans 13 residues. CDR3 sequence reads: CASSFADQETQYF. For the CDR3, the DNA is TGTGCCAGCAGCTTCGCCGACCAAGAGACCCAGTACTTC.

The chain uses TRBV20-1 and TRBJ2-3; 9 bases fit TRBD2. In germline, CDR1 is DFQATT, CDR2 SNEGSKA (reference sequence). The V gene end was trimmed by 6 bases and the J gene end by 2 bases; junction bases not matched to a gene: 6. The CDR3 extends over 14 amino acids. This CDR3 is CSARLAVTTDTQYF. CDR3 nucleotide sequence: TGCAGTGCAAGACTAGCGGTGACCACAGATACGCAGTATTTT.

This clonotype was found many times. The chain has TRBV5-1 and TRBJ2-1; 7 nucleotides match TRBD1. The trim removed 0 bases at V and 9 bases at J, leaving 9 bases unmatched. CDR3 length equals 15 residues. In germline, CDR1 is SGHRS, CDR2 YFSETQ. CDR3 amino acids: CASSLAIDRVGEQFF. CDR3 in DNA: TGCGCCAGCAGCTTGGCCATCGACAGGGTAGGTGAGCAGTTCTTC. The full variable domain, completed using reference TRBV5-1 and TRBJ2-1, is KAGVTQTPRYLIKTRGQQVTLSCSPISGHRSVSWYQQTPGQGLQFLFEYFSETQRNKGNFPGRFSGRQFSNSRSEMNVSTLELGDSALYLCASSLAIDRVGEQFFGPGTRLTVL.

This clonotype has a count of ten or more. This chain links TRBV13 with TRBJ2-3, with D possibly TRBD1 on 5 matching bases. Trimming removed 5 bases from V and 1 base from J, with 7 bases in between. Germline V gene data show CDR1 as PRHDT and CDR2 as FYEKMQ (reference sequence). The CDR3 length is 13 residues. The CDR3 is CASSRRGTDTQYF. The CDR3 coding sequence is TGTGCCAGCAGCCGCAGGGGCACAGATACGCAGTATTTT.

In this sample, this clonotype turned up a few times. The J gene is TRBJ2-1, the V gene TRBV7-3; D tentatively reads TRBD1 or TRBD2 (5 bases each). CDR3 length: 16 residues. Germline assignment: CDR1 SGHTA and CDR2 FQGTGA. Trimming left V 3 bases short and J 6 bases short, with 18 bases between. The CDR3 DNA reads as TGTGCCAGCAGCTTGGTTCCCGGGACCTCCGGCAATGAGCAGTTCTTC. It codes for CASSLVPGTSGNEQFF.

This clonotype was observed a handful of times. This sequence joins TRBV5-4 and TRBJ2-1, with 9 bases that match TRBD2. After removal of 0 bases from V and 9 bases from J, the junction contained 7 bases not matched to a gene. The CDR3 contains 15 residues. Germline CDR1 is SGHNT and CDR2 is YYREEE (reference sequence). The CDR3 loop reads CASSLVAGGRIEQFF. The CDR3 DNA reads TGTGCCAGCAGCTTGGTTGCGGGGGGGCGCATTGAGCAGTTCTTC.

The chain joins TRBV18 to TRBJ2-5; 9 bases align to TRBD2. The CDR3 is 16 amino acids. V lost 4 bases and J lost 2; bases outside the gene matches: 8. The germline gives CDR1 KGHSH, CDR2 LQKENI. The CDR3 coding sequence is TGTGCCAGCTCACGCCGCCAGCGGGGGGAACAAGAGACCCAGTACTTC. This gives the protein CASSRRQRGEQETQYF.

The rearrangement joins TRBV7-3 to TRBJ2-2; D is uncertain. V lost 5 bases and J 1 base, leaving 8 bases between the germline ends. The germline gives CDR1 SGHTA, CDR2 FQGTGA. This CDR3 is built from 14 residues. The CDR3 DNA is TGTGCCAGCAGCCCGACACTGAACACCGGGGAGCTGTTTTTT. Protein: CASSPTLNTGELFF.

The rearrangement joins TRBV7-9 to TRBJ2-2; D gene unclear. Germline V lookup: CDR1 SEHNR, CDR2 FQNEAQ (reference sequence). This CDR3 is 16 amino acids long. V shed 5 bases and J shed 0 bases, with 13 bases lying between them. As DNA, the CDR3 is TGTGCCAGCAGCATTCCCCGCAGCTCGAACACCGGGGAGCTGTTTTTT. It translates to CASSIPRSSNTGELFF. The variable domain in full, completed from reference TRBV7-9 and TRBJ2-2, reads DTGVSQNPRHKITKRGQNVTFRCDPISEHNRLYWYRQTLGQGPEFLTYFQNEAQLEKSRLLSDRFSAERPKGSFSTLEIQRTEQGDSAMYLCASSIPRSSNTGELFFGEGSRLTVL.

The rearrangement links TRBV4-1 to TRBJ2-1; D possibly corresponds to TRBD2 (5 bases). V lost 1 base, J lost 5 bases, and 15 bases lay in between. The germline V gene encodes CDR1 MGHRA and CDR2 YSYEKL. The CDR3 is 16 residues long. Written as DNA, the CDR3 is TGCGCCAGCAGCCAAGTCGGCAGGAGGTCCCACAATGAGCAGTTCTTC. This sequence encodes CASSQVGRRSHNEQFF.